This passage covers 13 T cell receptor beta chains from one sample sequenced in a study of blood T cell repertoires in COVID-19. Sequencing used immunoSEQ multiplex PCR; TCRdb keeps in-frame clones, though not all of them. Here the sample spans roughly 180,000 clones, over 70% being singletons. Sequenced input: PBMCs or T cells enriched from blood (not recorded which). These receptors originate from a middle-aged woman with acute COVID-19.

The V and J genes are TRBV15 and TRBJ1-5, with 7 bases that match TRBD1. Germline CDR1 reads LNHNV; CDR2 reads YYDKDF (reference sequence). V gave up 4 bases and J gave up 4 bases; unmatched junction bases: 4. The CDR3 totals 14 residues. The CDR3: CATSTGTANQPQHF. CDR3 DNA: TGTGCCACCAGCACGGGGACAGCGAATCAGCCCCAGCATTTT.

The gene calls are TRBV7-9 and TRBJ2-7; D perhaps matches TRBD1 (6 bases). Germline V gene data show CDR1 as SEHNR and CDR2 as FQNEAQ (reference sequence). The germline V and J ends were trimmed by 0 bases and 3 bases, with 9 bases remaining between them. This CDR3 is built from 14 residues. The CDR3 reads CASSLARGDYEQYF. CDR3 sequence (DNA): TGTGCCAGCAGCTTAGCCAGGGGAGACTACGAGCAGTACTTC. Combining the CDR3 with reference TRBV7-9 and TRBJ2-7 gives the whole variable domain DTGVSQNPRHKITKRGQNVTFRCDPISEHNRLYWYRQTLGQGPEFLTYFQNEAQLEKSRLLSDRFSAERPKGSFSTLEIQRTEQGDSAMYLCASSLARGDYEQYFGPGTRLTVT.

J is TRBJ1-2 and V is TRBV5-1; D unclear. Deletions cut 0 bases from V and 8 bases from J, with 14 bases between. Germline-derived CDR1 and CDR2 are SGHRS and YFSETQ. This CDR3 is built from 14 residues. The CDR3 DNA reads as TGCGCCAGCAGCTTGGTACAGCCATTTGACGGCTACACCTTC. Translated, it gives CASSLVQPFDGYTF.

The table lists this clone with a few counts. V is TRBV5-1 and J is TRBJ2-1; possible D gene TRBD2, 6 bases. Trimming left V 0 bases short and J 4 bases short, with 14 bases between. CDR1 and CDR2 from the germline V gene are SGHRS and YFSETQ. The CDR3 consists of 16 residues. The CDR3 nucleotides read TGCGCCAGCAGCTTGGAAGGCGTTGCGGGATACAATGAGCAGTTCTTC. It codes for CASSLEGVAGYNEQFF.

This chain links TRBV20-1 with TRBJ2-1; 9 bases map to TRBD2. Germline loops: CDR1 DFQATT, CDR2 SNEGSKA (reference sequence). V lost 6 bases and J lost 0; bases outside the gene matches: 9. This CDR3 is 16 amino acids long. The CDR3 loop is CSASWASGVSYNEQFF. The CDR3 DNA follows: TGCAGTGCCAGTTGGGCTAGCGGGGTCTCCTACAATGAGCAGTTCTTC.

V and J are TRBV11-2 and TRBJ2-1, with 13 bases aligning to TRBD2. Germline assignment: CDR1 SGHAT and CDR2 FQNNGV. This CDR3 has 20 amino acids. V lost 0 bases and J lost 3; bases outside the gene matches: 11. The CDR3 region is CASSLEGGLAGHFNYNEQFF. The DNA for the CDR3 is TGTGCCAGCAGCTTAGAAGGGGGACTAGCGGGACATTTTAACTACAATGAGCAGTTCTTC.

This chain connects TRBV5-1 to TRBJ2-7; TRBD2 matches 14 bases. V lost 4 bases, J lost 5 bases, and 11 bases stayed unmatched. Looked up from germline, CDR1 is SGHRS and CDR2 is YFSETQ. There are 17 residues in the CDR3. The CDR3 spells CASSLGLAGGIRDEQYF. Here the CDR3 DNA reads TGCGCCAGCAGCCTAGGACTAGCGGGAGGAATTCGGGACGAGCAGTACTTC.

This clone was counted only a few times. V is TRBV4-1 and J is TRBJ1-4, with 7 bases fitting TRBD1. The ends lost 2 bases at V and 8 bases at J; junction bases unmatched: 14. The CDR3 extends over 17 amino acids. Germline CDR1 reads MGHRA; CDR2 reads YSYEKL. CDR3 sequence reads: CASSQSSRGRVGEKLFF. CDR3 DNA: TGCGCCAGCAGCCAATCTTCTAGGGGGCGGGTTGGGGAAAAACTGTTTTTT.

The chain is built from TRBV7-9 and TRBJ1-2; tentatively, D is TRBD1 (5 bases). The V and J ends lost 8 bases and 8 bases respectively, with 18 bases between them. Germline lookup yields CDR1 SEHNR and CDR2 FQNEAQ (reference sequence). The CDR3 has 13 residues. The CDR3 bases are TGTGCCAGCCGGTTAGGTGGGGCACAGGGCTACACCTTC. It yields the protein CASRLGGAQGYTF.

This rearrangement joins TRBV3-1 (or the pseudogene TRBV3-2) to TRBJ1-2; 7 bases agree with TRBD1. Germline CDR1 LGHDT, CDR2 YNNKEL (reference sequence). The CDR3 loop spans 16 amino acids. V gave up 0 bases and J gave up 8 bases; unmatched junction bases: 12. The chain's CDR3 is CASSQDGTAGRAGYTF. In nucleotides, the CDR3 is TGTGCCAGCAGCCAAGATGGGACAGCCGGTCGGGCCGGCTACACCTTC.

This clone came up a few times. The CDR3 DNA follows: TGTGCCAGCAGTAAAGGGACAGGATCGGATGAGCAGTTCTTC. It yields the protein CASSKGTGSDEQFF. V usage is TRBV6-4 and J usage is TRBJ2-1; TRBD1 matches 8 bases. J gave up 8 bases and V 5 bases, and 8 bases lay outside the gene matches. Looked up from germline, CDR1 is MRHNA and CDR2 is SNTAGT. This CDR3 contains 14 residues.

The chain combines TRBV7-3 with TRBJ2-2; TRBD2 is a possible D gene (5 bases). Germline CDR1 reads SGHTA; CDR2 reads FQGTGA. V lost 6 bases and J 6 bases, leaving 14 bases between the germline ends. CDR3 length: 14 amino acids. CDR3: CASRLVGEAGELFF. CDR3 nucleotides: TGTGCCAGCAGACTTGTGGGAGAGGCCGGGGAGCTGTTTTTT. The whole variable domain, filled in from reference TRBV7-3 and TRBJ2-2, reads GAGVSQTPSNKVTEKGKYVELRCDPISGHTALYWYRQSLGQGPEFLIYFQGTGAADDSGLPNDRFFAVRPEGSVSTLKIQRTERGDSAVYLCASRLVGEAGELFFGEGSRLTVL.

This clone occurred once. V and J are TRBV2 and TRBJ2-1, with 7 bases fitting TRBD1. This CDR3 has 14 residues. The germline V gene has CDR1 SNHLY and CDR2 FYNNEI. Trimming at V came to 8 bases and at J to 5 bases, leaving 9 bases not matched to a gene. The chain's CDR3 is CASVARGSHNEQFF. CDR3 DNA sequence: TGTGCCAGCGTGGCCAGGGGGTCTCACAATGAGCAGTTCTTC.